This T cell receptor beta chain came from a study of cytomegalovirus exposure and HLA in healthy donors. Amplification used 60 Vbeta primers and 13 Jbeta primers. The repertoire was sequenced with immunoSEQ multiplex PCR; TCRdb's copy has only in-frame clones and lacks some. The repertoire holds around 82,000 clones, with 78% as singletons. The CDR3 is 14 residues long. CDR1 MNHNS and CDR2 SASEGT come from the germline V gene. Trimming removed 5 bases at V and 1 base at J, with 11 bases between. Regarding this clone: Its antigen is currently unknown.

General study findings and limits: Through in vitro validation, a few CMV-associated chains were shown to be specific for CMV antigens. It was reported that TCR beta sequences correctly inferred the HLA-A and HLA-B alleles for most subjects.

The receptor was isolated from a male donor in good health and CMV-seropositive. The sequencing sample was made of PBMCs. V and J are TRBV6-1 and TRBJ1-1; D is perhaps TRBD1 (5 bases). CDR3 amino acids: CASSSLDRNTEAFF. The DNA of the CDR3 is TGTGCCAGCAGTTCCTTAGACAGGAACACTGAAGCTTTCTTT.